This T cell receptor beta chain was identified during a study of blood T cell repertoires in COVID-19. Turning to the study itself: Researchers got acute and convalescent COVID-19 samples from the United States, Italy and Spain. PBMCs, B-cell-depleted T cells, or T cells provided the cDNA or gDNA that made up the material.

Per the study methods: Estimates of nucleated cell counts were drawn from the amplification of reference gene primers. Generated by immunoSEQ multiplex PCR, the TCRdb table keeps only in-frame clones and is missing some. The V and J calls and clone size were taken over from that table, and D and trimming were inferred from the DNA. Of fewer than 65,000 clones in the sample, approximately 90% are singletons; the top ten hold around 3%. CDR3 length: 17 amino acids. CDR1 is SNHLY and CDR2 is FYNNEI in the germline V gene. Trimming cost V 6 bases and J 4 bases; bases outside gene matches: 17. Sequenced: peripheral blood. The TCR originated in a man aged 50-60 years with acute or convalescent COVID-19. The chain joins TRBV2 to TRBJ1-1; 7 positions agree with TRBD1. This chain's CDR3 is CASSPPRQGRGSTEAFF. CDR3 nucleotides: TGTGCCAGCAGCCCACCCCGACAGGGTAGAGGGAGCACTGAAGCTTTCTTT.